The 2 T cell receptor beta chains below all came from one sample that was sequenced in a study of lymphopenia after photon versus proton radiotherapy (dated by TCRdb to the late 2010s). The library was prepared using the immunoSEQ multiplex PCR assay. TCRdb mirrors the immuneACCESS table, restricted to in-frame sequences. Some clones are absent from its copies; in checked studies, under half trace to an unresolved V gene, and the reason for the others is unknown. This sample lists about 22,000 clones; about 90% were detected once. Around 9% of the sample comes from the top ten. Sequencing used peripheral blood, obtained from a patient treated with proton-based radiotherapy. The receptors were sampled from a woman between 70 and 85 years old with pancreatic cancer. Some clones in this sample may be carry-over from other donors' samples.

This chain joins TRBV27 and TRBJ1-5; D is possibly TRBD1 (6 bases). Trimming cost V 7 bases and J 2 bases, with 18 bases left between them. The CDR3 has 16 amino acids. The germline V gene has CDR1 MNHEY and CDR2 SMNVEV (reference sequence). Written as DNA, the CDR3 is TGTGCCAGCAAAGCTCTGGGGGGCGCCGGCAATCAGCCCCAGCATTTT. This gives the protein CASKALGGAGNQPQHF.

V is TRBV6-6 and J is TRBJ2-7, with TRBD1 matching 8 bases. The length of the CDR3 is 15 residues. CDR1 is MNHNY, CDR2 SVGAGI, per germline (reference sequence). V gave up 1 base and J gave up 2 bases; unmatched junction bases: 4. CDR3 sequence reads: CASSYYGQGAYEQYF. The DNA for the CDR3 is TGTGCCAGCAGTTACTACGGACAGGGCGCCTACGAGCAGTACTTC.